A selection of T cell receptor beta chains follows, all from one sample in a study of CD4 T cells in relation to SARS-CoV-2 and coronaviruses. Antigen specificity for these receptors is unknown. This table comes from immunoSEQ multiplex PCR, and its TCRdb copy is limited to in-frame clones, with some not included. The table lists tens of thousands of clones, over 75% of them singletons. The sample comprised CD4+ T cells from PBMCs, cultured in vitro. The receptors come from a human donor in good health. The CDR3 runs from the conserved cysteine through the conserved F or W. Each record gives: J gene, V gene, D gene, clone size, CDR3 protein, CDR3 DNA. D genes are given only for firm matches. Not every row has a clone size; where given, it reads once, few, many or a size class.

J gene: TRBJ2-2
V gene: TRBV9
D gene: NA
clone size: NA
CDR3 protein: CASSVARAGELFF
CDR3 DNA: TGTGCCAGCAGCGTAGCCCGCGCCGGGGAGCTGTTTTTT

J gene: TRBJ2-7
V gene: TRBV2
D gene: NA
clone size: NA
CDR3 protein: CASTVRYTSGGAEQYF
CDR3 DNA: TGTGCCAGCACCGTCAGGTACACGAGTGGGGGCGCCGAGCAGTACTTC

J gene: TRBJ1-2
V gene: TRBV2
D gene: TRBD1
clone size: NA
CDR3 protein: CASRDRAESGYTF
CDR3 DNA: TGTGCCAGCAGGGACAGGGCAGAGTCTGGCTACACCTTC

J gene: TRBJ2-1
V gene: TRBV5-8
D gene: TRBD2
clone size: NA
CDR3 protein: CASSKLAGAPDEQFF
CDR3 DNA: TGTGCCAGCAGCAAACTAGCGGGAGCACCCGATGAGCAGTTCTTC

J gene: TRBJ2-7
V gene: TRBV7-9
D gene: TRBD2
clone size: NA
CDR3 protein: CASSPSPAGWDEQYF
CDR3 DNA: TGTGCCAGCAGCCCTAGCCCAGCGGGATGGGACGAGCAGTACTTC

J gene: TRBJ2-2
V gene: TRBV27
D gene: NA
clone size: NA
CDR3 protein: CASSLSQDYFGELFF
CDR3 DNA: TGTGCCAGCAGTTTATCGCAGGACTACTTCGGGGAGCTGTTTTTT

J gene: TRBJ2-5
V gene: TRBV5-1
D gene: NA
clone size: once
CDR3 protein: CASSLEMGVGETQYF
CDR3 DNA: TGCGCCAGCAGCTTGGAAATGGGGGTAGGAGAGACCCAGTACTTC

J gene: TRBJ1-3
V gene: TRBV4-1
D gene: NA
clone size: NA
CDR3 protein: CASSQDRVRSGNTIYF
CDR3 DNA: TGCGCCAGCAGCCAAGATAGGGTGCGATCTGGAAACACCATATATTTT

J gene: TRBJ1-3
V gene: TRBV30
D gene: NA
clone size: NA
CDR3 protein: CAWSRGAYSGNTIYF
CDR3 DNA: TGTGCCTGGTCCCGCGGGGCGTACTCTGGAAACACCATATATTTT

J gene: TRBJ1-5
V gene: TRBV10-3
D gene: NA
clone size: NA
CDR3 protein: CASRDTNQPQHF
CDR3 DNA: TGTGCCAGCCGGGACACCAATCAGCCCCAGCATTTT

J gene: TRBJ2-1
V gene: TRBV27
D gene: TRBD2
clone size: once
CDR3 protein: CASSFEPPGLAEYNEQFF
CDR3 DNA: TGTGCCAGCAGTTTTGAACCCCCGGGACTAGCGGAATACAATGAGCAGTTCTTC

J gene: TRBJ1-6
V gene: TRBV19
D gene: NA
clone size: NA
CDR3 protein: CASSIAGTGSSYNSPLHF
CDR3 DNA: TGTGCCAGTAGTATAGCCGGAACAGGGAGCTCCTATAATTCACCCCTCCACTTT

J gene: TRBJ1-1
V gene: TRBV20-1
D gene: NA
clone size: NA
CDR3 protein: CSAPSNTEAFF
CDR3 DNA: TGCAGTGCTCCCTCGAACACTGAAGCTTTCTTT

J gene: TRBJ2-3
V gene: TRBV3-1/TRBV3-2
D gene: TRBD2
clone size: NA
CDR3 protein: CASSQSSGRPDTQYF
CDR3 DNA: TGTGCCAGCAGCCAGAGTAGCGGGAGGCCCGATACGCAGTATTTT

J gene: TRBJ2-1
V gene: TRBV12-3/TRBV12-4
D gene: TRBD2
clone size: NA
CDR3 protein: CATKRGNANEQFF
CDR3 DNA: TGTGCCACCAAGCGGGGAAACGCCAATGAGCAGTTCTTC

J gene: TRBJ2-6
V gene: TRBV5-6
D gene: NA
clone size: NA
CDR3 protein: CASSPRGQPGANVLTF
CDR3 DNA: TGTGCCAGCAGCCCCCGAGGTCAACCAGGGGCCAACGTCCTGACTTTC

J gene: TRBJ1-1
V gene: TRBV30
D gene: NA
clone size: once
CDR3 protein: CAWSVPAEPEAFF
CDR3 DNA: TGTGCCTGGAGTGTTCCCGCCGAACCCGAAGCTTTCTTT

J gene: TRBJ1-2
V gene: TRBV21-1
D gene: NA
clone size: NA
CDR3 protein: CASSITSRDGYSNYGYTF
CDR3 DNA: TGTGCCAGCAGCATCACGTCCCGGGACGGATACTCTAACTATGGCTACACCTTC

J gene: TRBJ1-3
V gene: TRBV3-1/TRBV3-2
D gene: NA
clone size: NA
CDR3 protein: CASSQVPHRDLVRGNTIYF
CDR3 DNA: TGTGCCAGCAGCCAAGTCCCTCATAGGGATCTGGTACGTGGAAACACCATATATTTT

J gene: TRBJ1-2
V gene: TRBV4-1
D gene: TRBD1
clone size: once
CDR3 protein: CASRGAQGNYGYTF
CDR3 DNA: TGCGCCAGCAGAGGAGCACAGGGGAACTATGGCTACACCTTC

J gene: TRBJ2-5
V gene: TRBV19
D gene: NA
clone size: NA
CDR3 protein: CASRQAGETQYF
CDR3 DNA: TGTGCCAGTAGACAGGCCGGGGAGACCCAGTACTTC

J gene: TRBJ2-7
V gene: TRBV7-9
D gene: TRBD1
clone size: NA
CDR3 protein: CASSLGTGGNEQYF
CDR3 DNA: TGTGCCAGCAGCTTAGGGACAGGGGGAAACGAGCAGTACTTC

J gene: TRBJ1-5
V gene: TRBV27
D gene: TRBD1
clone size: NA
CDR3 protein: CASSSIGQGIPQPQHF
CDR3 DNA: TGTGCCAGCAGTTCCATCGGACAGGGTATTCCTCAGCCCCAGCATTTT

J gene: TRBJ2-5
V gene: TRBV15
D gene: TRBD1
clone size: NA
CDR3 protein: CATSRDRKETQYF
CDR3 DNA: TGTGCCACTTCGAGGGACAGGAAAGAGACCCAGTACTTC

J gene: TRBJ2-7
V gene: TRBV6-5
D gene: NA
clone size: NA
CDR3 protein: CASTVKYEQYF
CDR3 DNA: TGTGCCAGCACCGTGAAATACGAGCAGTACTTC

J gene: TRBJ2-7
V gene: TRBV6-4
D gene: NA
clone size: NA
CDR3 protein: CASSAGSTGEQYF
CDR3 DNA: TGTGCCAGCAGCGCCGGGTCAACGGGGGAGCAGTACTTC

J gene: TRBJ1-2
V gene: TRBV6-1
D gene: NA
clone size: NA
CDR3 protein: CASSEGPLPLYGYTF
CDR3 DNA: TGTGCCAGCAGTGAAGGGCCCTTACCCCTCTATGGCTACACCTTC

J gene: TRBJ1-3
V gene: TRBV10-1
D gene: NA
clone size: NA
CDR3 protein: CASSDSSGNTIYF
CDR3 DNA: TGCGCCAGCAGTGACAGCTCTGGAAACACCATATATTTT

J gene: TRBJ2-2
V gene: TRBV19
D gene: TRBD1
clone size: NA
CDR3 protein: CASKTGTNTGELFF
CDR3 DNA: TGTGCCAGTAAGACAGGGACGAACACCGGGGAGCTGTTTTTT

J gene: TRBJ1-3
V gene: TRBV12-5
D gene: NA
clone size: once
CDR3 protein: CASAPGTGNTIYF
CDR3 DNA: TGTGCTAGTGCCCCTGGGACTGGAAACACCATATATTTT

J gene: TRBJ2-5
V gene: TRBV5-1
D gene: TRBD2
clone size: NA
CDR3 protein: CASSPSTTGTSIQETQYF
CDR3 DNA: TGCGCCAGCAGCCCTTCCACAACCGGGACTAGCATACAAGAGACCCAGTACTTC

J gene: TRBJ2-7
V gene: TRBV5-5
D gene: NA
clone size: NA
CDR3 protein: CASSRGDGTYEQYF
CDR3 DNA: TGTGCCAGCAGCCGCGGGGACGGAACCTACGAGCAGTACTTC